The present T cell receptor (beta chain) was sequenced within a study of control samples from healthy donors and cancer patients. V was clipped by 0 bases and J by 7 bases, with 10 bases between them. Germline V gene lookup returns CDR1 SGDLS and CDR2 YYNGEE. CDR3 length: 13 residues. The repertoire was sequenced with immunoSEQ multiplex PCR; TCRdb's copy has only in-frame clones and lacks some. The table records some 140,000 clones, 80% to 90% of them present only once. The clonotype originates from a woman in her twenties or thirties in good health. Sequenced: blood. This rearrangement joins TRBV9 to TRBJ1-1; weak D call: TRBD1 (5 bases). The CDR3 nucleotides read TGTGCCAGCAGCGTAGGTGGGGGAGATGAAGCTTTCTTT. Its translation: CASSVGGGDEAFF.